The 31 T cell receptor beta chains below were found in one sample sequenced in a study of CD4 T cells in relation to SARS-CoV-2 and coronaviruses. Before the COVID-19 pandemic, during about 2010-2018, CD4+ T cells were taken from unexposed donors. The protocol was immunoSEQ multiplex PCR, while the TCRdb copy is restricted to in-frame clones and leaves out a portion. Of 65,000 or so clones listed, 94% were seen once; the top ten hold 0.12% to 0.15%. The specimen sequenced was naive CD4+ T cells from PBMCs. Subset denoted: naive CD4+ T cells isolated by negative enrichment. These TCRs come from a human donor in good health.

V is TRBV6-6 and J is TRBJ2-7, with 9 bases identical to TRBD1. Per germline, CDR1 MNHNY and CDR2 SVGAGI (reference sequence). The CDR3 spans 15 residues. V was pared by 7 bases and J by 0 bases, with 7 bases of the junction left unmatched. The CDR3 loop reads CASTMGQGYSYEQYF. CDR3 bases: TGTGCCAGCACTATGGGACAGGGATACTCCTACGAGCAGTACTTC.

The V and J genes are TRBV19 and TRBJ2-4, with TRBD2 matching 15 bases. With V trimmed by 8 bases and J by 9 bases, 20 bases remained unmatched. This CDR3 comprises 19 residues. Germline V gives CDR1 LNHDA, CDR2 SQIVND (reference sequence). The CDR3 DNA reads as TGTGCCAGTCGAACCCCGGGACTAGCGGGAGGAGGGGCCCGGGGCATTCAGTACTTC. It codes for CASRTPGLAGGGARGIQYF.

The rearrangement joins TRBV3-1 (or the pseudogene TRBV3-2) to TRBJ2-7; TRBD1 matches 7 bases. V was pared by 1 base and J by 2 bases, with 8 bases of the junction left unmatched. CDR1 is LGHDT, CDR2 YNNKEL, per germline (reference sequence). The CDR3 runs 16 residues. The CDR3 sequence: CASSQGTTTGTYEQYF. DNA of the CDR3: TGTGCCAGCAGCCAAGGAACCACGACAGGGACCTACGAGCAGTACTTC.

This rearrangement joins TRBV3-1 (or the pseudogene TRBV3-2) to TRBJ2-2, with 8 nucleotides matching TRBD1. This CDR3 contains 17 residues. Trimming at V came to 4 bases and at J to 3 bases, leaving 10 bases not matched to a gene. Germline CDR1 reads LGHDT; CDR2 reads YNNKEL (reference sequence). The CDR3 DNA reads TGTGCCAGCAGCCTTCTTCCAGTGACAGGGGACACCGGGGAGCTGTTTTTT. Translated, it gives CASSLLPVTGDTGELFF.

This clone showed up just once. This chain connects TRBV30 to TRBJ2-1; TRBD2 matches at 12 bases. CDR3 length: 18 amino acids. The germline V gene has CDR1 GTSNPN and CDR2 SVGIG (reference sequence). The V segment lost 2 bases and the J segment 2 bases; nucleotides outside the gene matches: 10. Here the CDR3 reads CAWSSSSRTSGAYNEQFF. Here the CDR3 DNA reads TGTGCCTGGAGTTCTTCGTCCAGGACTAGCGGGGCCTACAATGAGCAGTTCTTC.

This sequence joins TRBV3-1 (or the pseudogene TRBV3-2) and TRBJ1-5, with D possibly TRBD1 on 6 matching bases. From germline, CDR1 is LGHDT and CDR2 YNNKEL (reference sequence). The V gene lost 3 bases and the J gene lost 7 bases, with 16 bases spanning the gap. This CDR3 is built from 15 residues. The CDR3 DNA follows: TGTGCCAGCAGCCAGGAAACAGGGTTTGGCCAGCCCCAGCATTTT. Protein: CASSQETGFGQPQHF.

The rearrangement links TRBV5-4 to TRBJ2-7; D uncertain. The CDR3 has 15 residues. Germline CDR1 SGHNT, CDR2 YYREEE (reference sequence). Trimming took 0 bases from V and 6 from J, leaving 16 bases between them. The CDR3 loop is CASSLDQAPIREQYF. CDR3 DNA sequence: TGTGCCAGCAGCTTGGACCAAGCCCCTATCCGCGAGCAGTACTTC.

The J gene is TRBJ2-5, the V gene TRBV24-1, with TRBD2 as a possible D gene (5 bases). The V gene's germline CDR1 is KGHDR and CDR2 SFDVKD. The V and J ends lost 6 bases and 5 bases respectively, with 12 bases between them. This CDR3 has 13 residues. As DNA, the CDR3 is TGTGCCACCAGTAGAGGGTGGAGGGAGACCCAGTACTTC. This gives the protein CATSRGWRETQYF.

This chain joins TRBV28 and TRBJ2-7, with TRBD1 matching 7 bases. CDR1 is MDHEN and CDR2 is SYDVKM in the germline V gene. With V trimmed by 6 bases and J by 2 bases, 7 bases remained unmatched. This CDR3 has 14 amino acids. CDR3 sequence (DNA): TGTGCCAGCAGAGCCGGGACAGCTCCCTACGAGCAGTACTTC. It yields the protein CASRAGTAPYEQYF.

The chain recombines TRBV6-5 with TRBJ2-1; 8 positions match TRBD2. Trimming cost V 10 bases and J 8 bases; bases outside gene matches: 16. The CDR3 is 15 amino acids. The germline V gene encodes CDR1 MNHEY and CDR2 SVGAGI. The DNA for the CDR3 is TGTGCCACCCGGGGGGGAGGGGGGGCCCGGGATGAGCAGTTCTTC. Protein: CATRGGGGARDEQFF.

The chain carries TRBV11-1 and TRBJ2-5; D might be TRBD1 (5 bases). Trimming took off 5 bases at V and 4 bases at J, with 14 bases between the two ends. Germline V lookup: CDR1 SGHAT, CDR2 FQDESV (reference sequence). The CDR3 length is 14 residues. DNA of the CDR3: TGTGCCAGCAGCACATTCAGTAGGGGAGAGACCCAGTACTTC. Translated: CASSTFSRGETQYF.

CDR3 in amino acids: CATGQVSYEQYF. The CDR3 DNA sequence: TGTGCCACTGGACAGGTCTCCTACGAGCAGTACTTC. This chain joins TRBV25-1 and TRBJ2-7, with 7 bases that match TRBD1. Germline CDR1 is MGHDK and CDR2 is SYGVNS. V lost 10 bases and J lost 0; bases outside the gene matches: 3. The CDR3 runs 12 residues.

The chain has TRBV18 and TRBJ1-3, with a possible D match to TRBD1 (5 bases). The CDR3 has 14 residues. The V end lost 5 bases, the J end lost 0 bases, and 8 bases lay between the germline ends. From germline, CDR1 is KGHSH and CDR2 LQKENI. The CDR3: CASSSTDSGNTIYF. The DNA for the CDR3 is TGTGCCAGCTCATCGACAGACTCTGGAAACACCATATATTTT.

The V gene is TRBV3-1 (or the pseudogene TRBV3-2), the J gene TRBJ2-3; 11 bases line up with TRBD1. The CDR3 is made up of 16 amino acids. Germline CDR1 is LGHDT and CDR2 is YNNKEL (reference sequence). V was pared by 6 bases and J by 3 bases, with 8 bases of the junction left unmatched. The CDR3 coding sequence is TGTGCCAGCAGTCGTAGGGACAGGGGGTGGACAGATACGCAGTATTTT. This encodes CASSRRDRGWTDTQYF.

The chain combines TRBV29-1 with TRBJ2-2; D uncertain. The CDR3 contains 15 residues. Trimming stripped 2 bases from V and 6 bases from J, with 16 bases between. Germline-derived CDR1 and CDR2 are SQVTM and ANQGSEA. The CDR3: CSVESARKGSGELFF. CDR3 bases: TGCAGCGTTGAATCTGCGCGAAAAGGCTCCGGGGAGCTGTTTTTT.

The chain joins TRBV28 to TRBJ2-2; D may be TRBD2 (5 bases). This CDR3 is built from 16 residues. Between the trimmed V and J ends, which lost 3 bases and 2 bases, there was a span of 13 bases. CDR1 is MDHEN, CDR2 SYDVKM, per germline. The CDR3 DNA reads TGTGCCAGCAGTTTTCGGACTCAGAGTAACACCGGGGAGCTGTTTTTT. Its translation is CASSFRTQSNTGELFF.

The chain is built from TRBV5-8 and TRBJ2-5; D possibly corresponds to TRBD1 (5 bases). The CDR3 consists of 15 residues. The germline V and J ends were trimmed by 0 bases and 2 bases, with 11 bases remaining between them. CDR1 and CDR2 (germline): SGHTS, YDEGEE. The CDR3 bases are TGTGCCAGCAGCTTGGGTTTAGGGGTACAAGAGACCCAGTACTTC. This codes for CASSLGLGVQETQYF.

This clone has only one observation. V is TRBV19 and J is TRBJ2-4; D is undetermined. Trimming left V 5 bases short and J 0 bases short, with 5 bases between. Germline values: CDR1 LNHDA, CDR2 SQIVND (reference sequence). There are 13 residues in the CDR3. CDR3 region: CASSFLAKNIQYF. CDR3 DNA sequence: TGTGCCAGTAGTTTCCTAGCCAAAAACATTCAGTACTTC.

The rearrangement links TRBV9 to TRBJ1-3; TRBD1 might be the D (5 bases). Trimming removed 4 bases at V and 0 bases at J, with 20 bases between. Germline-derived CDR1 and CDR2 are SGDLS and YYNGEE. The CDR3 runs to 18 residues. CDR3 sequence: CASSQTDRGIFSGNTIYF. The CDR3 bases are TGTGCCAGCAGCCAGACAGACAGAGGGATCTTCTCTGGAAACACCATATATTTT.

The V and J genes are TRBV5-8 and TRBJ1-2; 8 bases align to TRBD1. J was trimmed by 8 bases and V by 4 bases; bases with no gene match: 4. Germline CDR1 and CDR2: SGHTS and YDEGEE. The CDR3 runs to 12 residues. As DNA, the CDR3 is TGTGCCAGCAGCACGGACAGGGTCGGCTACACCTTC. It specifies CASSTDRVGYTF. Complete variable domain (other parts from reference TRBV5-8 and TRBJ1-2): EAGVTQSPTHLIKTRGQQATLRCSPISGHTSVYWYQQALGLGLQFLLWYDEGEERNRGNFPPRFSGRQFPNYSSELNVNALELEDSALYLCASSTDRVGYTFGSGTRLTVV.

This chain uses TRBV24-1 with TRBJ2-2; maybe TRBD1 (6 bases). Trimming removed 8 bases at V and 1 base at J, with 7 bases between. CDR1 is KGHDR, CDR2 SFDVKD, per germline. The CDR3 consists of 13 residues. CDR3 in amino acids: CATKGQNTGELFF. CDR3 sequence (DNA): TGTGCCACCAAGGGACAGAACACCGGGGAGCTGTTTTTT.

The chain joins TRBV7-8 to TRBJ1-3; D remains unclear. The V end lost 0 bases, the J end lost 0 bases, and 6 bases lay between the germline ends. The germline V gene has CDR1 SGHVS and CDR2 FQNEAQ. The CDR3 has 15 residues. CDR3 region: CASSLASGSGNTIYF. In DNA form, the CDR3 reads TGTGCCAGCAGCTTAGCGTCGGGCTCTGGAAACACCATATATTTT.

The chain combines TRBV28 with TRBJ2-5, with 8 nucleotides matching TRBD2. Germline CDR1 and CDR2: MDHEN and SYDVKM. The CDR3 runs 15 residues. With 5 bases clipped from V and 2 bases from J, the junction kept 7 bases outside the gene matches. DNA of the CDR3: TGTGCCAGCAGTGAGGGGACTAGAAGACAAGAGACCCAGTACTTC. This codes for CASSEGTRRQETQYF. Full variable domain (missing parts from reference TRBV28 and TRBJ2-5): DVKVTQSSRYLVKRTGEKVFLECVQDMDHENMFWYRQDPGLGLRLIYFSYDVKMKEKGDIPEGYSVSREKKERFSLILESASTNQTSMYLCASSEGTRRQETQYFGPGTRLLVL.

V is TRBV5-4 and J is TRBJ2-7, with D tentatively TRBD1 (6 bases). The CDR3 has 15 amino acids. Trimming removed 0 bases at V and 4 bases at J, with 14 bases between. Germline lookup yields CDR1 SGHNT and CDR2 YYREEE (reference sequence). In DNA form, the CDR3 reads TGTGCCAGCAGCTTGGGATGGTCAGGGGCGTACGAGCAGTACTTC. Protein: CASSLGWSGAYEQYF.

This clone appeared once. The chain is built from TRBV2 and TRBJ1-2; weak D call: TRBD1 (6 bases). Trimming shortened V by 2 bases and J by 3 bases, and 10 bases separated the two germline ends. CDR1 and CDR2 from the germline V gene are SNHLY and FYNNEI. The CDR3 is made up of 14 amino acids. As DNA, the CDR3 is TGTGCCAGCAGTGAAAAGGACAGATACTATGGCTACACCTTC. It translates to CASSEKDRYYGYTF.

This chain uses TRBV25-1 with TRBJ1-6, with 8 bases aligning to TRBD1. V gave up 0 bases and J gave up 10 bases; unmatched junction bases: 8. Germline V CDR1 and CDR2: MGHDK, SYGVNS. This CDR3 comprises 16 residues. CDR3 coding DNA: TGTGCCAGCAGTGAATACCGACAGGGGACCCAATCACCCCTCCACTTT. It specifies CASSEYRQGTQSPLHF.

The chain links TRBV6-1 to TRBJ1-1; D gene uncertain. The CDR3 loop spans 14 amino acids. Germline V gene sequence: CDR1 MNHNS, CDR2 SASEGT. V gave up 2 bases and J gave up 0 bases, with 7 bases separating them. The CDR3 bases are TGTGCCAGCAGTGAATGGGGAGTGAACACTGAAGCTTTCTTT. Residues: CASSEWGVNTEAFF.

The chain joins TRBV7-3 to TRBJ2-1, with 9 bases lining up with TRBD1. Trimming took 3 bases from V and 8 from J; bases not matched to a gene: 5. Germline V gives CDR1 SGHTA, CDR2 FQGTGA. The CDR3 loop spans 14 amino acids. CDR3 bases: TGTGCCAGCAGCTTCCGGGACAGGGCCGATGAGCAGTTCTTC. The encoded protein is CASSFRDRADEQFF.

The chain recombines TRBV6-6 with TRBJ2-5; the D is unclear. This CDR3 is built from 15 residues. V lost 5 bases and J 3 bases, leaving 16 bases between the germline ends. Germline CDR1 MNHNY, CDR2 SVGAGI (reference sequence). CDR3 loop: CASSQSRGREETQYF. CDR3 bases: TGTGCCAGCAGTCAGTCCCGCGGACGGGAAGAGACCCAGTACTTC.

This chain connects TRBV11-2 to TRBJ2-1; TRBD2 aligns across 12 bases. Trimming removed 5 bases from V and 16 bases from J; junction bases left unmatched: 6. The CDR3 is 12 residues long. Looked up from germline, CDR1 is SGHAT and CDR2 is FQNNGV. CDR3 sequence reads: CASSQGLAGEFF. CDR3 bases: TGTGCCAGCAGCCAGGGACTAGCGGGTGAATTCTTC.

The chain combines TRBV19 with TRBJ1-5; the match to TRBD1 covers 7 bases. The CDR3 contains 17 residues. Germline loops: CDR1 LNHDA, CDR2 SQIVND (reference sequence). V trimming: 5 bases; J trimming: 2 bases; junction bases outside the gene matches: 12. CDR3 nucleotide sequence: TGTGCCAGTAGTGCCGGGACAGCGTCGACGCGCAATCAGCCCCAGCATTTT. Amino acids: CASSAGTASTRNQPQHF.